These T cell receptor beta chains were read from a single sample in a study of PD-1 blockade in classical Hodgkin lymphoma. Assay: immunoSEQ multiplex PCR; the TCRdb copy retains only in-frame clones and omits some. The sample lists tens of thousands of clones, roughly 90% occurring once. The material sequenced was peripheral blood mononuclear cells (PBMCs), taken at baseline. These receptors were taken from a human donor with classical Hodgkin lymphoma. Both conserved end residues are trimmed from each CDR3. Fields, in order: V gene, J gene, CDR3 length, D gene, CDR3 protein. D genes are given only for firm matches.

>TRBV4-1|TRBJ1-4|13|NA
ASSQVSGGNEKLF
>TRBV5-4|TRBJ2-2|14|TRBD2
ASSGPTSGSLGELF
>TRBV13|TRBJ2-1|15|TRBD1
ASSLKSGTGVRYEQF
>TRBV28|TRBJ2-5|12|NA
ASHPPLAAETQY
>TRBV7-9|TRBJ2-7|14|TRBD1
ASTPGDRPQGYEQY
>TRBV29-1|TRBJ2-7|10|NA
SVGTTLYEQY
>TRBV11-2|TRBJ2-2|12|NA
ASSLDHNTGELF
>TRBV5-1|TRBJ2-3|13|NA
ASSLEGLGADTQY
>TRBV6-5|TRBJ2-7|11|NA
ASSEGLGNEQY
>TRBV30|TRBJ2-7|10|NA
AWSVGGTQQY
>TRBV6-5|TRBJ1-2|11|NA
ASSYTLTAGYT
>TRBV10-2|TRBJ1-2|11|NA
ASSPGRHEGYT
>TRBV7-9|TRBJ1-1|12|NA
ATQEGGEVTEAF
>TRBV25-1|TRBJ2-1|12|NA
ASSGASFYNEQF
>TRBV27|TRBJ1-2|12|NA
ASSSLQGPSGYT
>TRBV6-1|TRBJ2-7|10|NA
ASSESSYEQY
>TRBV10-3|TRBJ2-3|13|NA
AISRGGGGTDTQY
>TRBV4-1|TRBJ1-1|12|NA
ASSRGHLNTEAF
>TRBV28|TRBJ2-3|15|NA
ASRPTTGTSLTDTQY
>TRBV2|TRBJ1-5|13|NA
ASSEDSLDVQPQH
>TRBV29-1|TRBJ2-7|14|NA
SVEGLGQHTTYEQY
>TRBV7-6|TRBJ2-7|11|NA
ASSLRLGYEQY
>TRBV25-1|TRBJ1-2|8|NA
ASSDYGYT
>TRBV7-9|TRBJ2-7|15|NA
ASSTLVRGLEEYEQY
>TRBV7-6|TRBJ2-7|14|TRBD2
ASSLGNSGSAYEQY
>TRBV11-2|TRBJ2-7|11|TRBD2
ASRREASYEQY
>TRBV4-3|TRBJ2-2|13|TRBD2
ASSLRAGETGELF
>TRBV28|TRBJ1-1|13|TRBD1
ASSFITGGNTEAF
>TRBV6-1|TRBJ1-5|13|NA
ASSESVASNQPQH
>TRBV6-1|TRBJ1-2|10|NA
ASRDINYGYT
>TRBV7-2|TRBJ2-7|13|TRBD1
ASSFGQGRTYEQY
>TRBV28|TRBJ1-2|12|TRBD1
ASSFTGGLEGYT
>TRBV14|TRBJ2-5|13|NA
ASSQDWRAQETQY
>TRBV19|TRBJ2-2|14|TRBD1
ASSIGGGPKSGELF
>TRBV5-6|TRBJ1-3|12|NA
ASSLRGSGNTIY
>TRBV10-2|TRBJ1-1|10|NA
ASSDEYTEAF
>TRBV19|TRBJ2-3|14|TRBD1
ASSVWTGGKSDTQY